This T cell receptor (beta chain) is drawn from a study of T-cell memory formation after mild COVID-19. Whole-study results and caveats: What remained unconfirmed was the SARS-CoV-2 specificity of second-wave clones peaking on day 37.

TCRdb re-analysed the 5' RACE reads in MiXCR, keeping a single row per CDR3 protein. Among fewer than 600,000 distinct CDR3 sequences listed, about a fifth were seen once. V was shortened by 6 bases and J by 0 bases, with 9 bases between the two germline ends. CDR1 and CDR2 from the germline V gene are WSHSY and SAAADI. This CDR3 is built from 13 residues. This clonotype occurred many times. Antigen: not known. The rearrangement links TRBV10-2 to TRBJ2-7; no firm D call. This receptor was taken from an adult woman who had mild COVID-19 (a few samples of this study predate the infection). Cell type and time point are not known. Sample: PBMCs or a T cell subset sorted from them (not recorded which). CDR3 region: CASSPLGSYEQYF. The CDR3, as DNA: TGCGCCAGCAGCCCCCTGGGCTCCTACGAGCAGTACTTC.